This TCR beta chain was recorded in a study of cytomegalovirus exposure and HLA in healthy donors. As for the study in general: Early released data comprised 80 million or so unique TCRs from HLA-typed donors.

PCR employed 60 Vbeta and 13 Jbeta primers. Authors' processing steps: In a later analysis, of some 80 million unique beta chains, about 10 million appeared in at least two donors. Repertoires were generated with immunoSEQ multiplex PCR, while TCRdb's copy carries only in-frame clones and drops some. D and trimming were read from the DNA, whereas the V and J calls and clone size are those reported in that table. The data show over 150,000 clones, with around 83% seen just once and roughly 6% held by the top ten. As for this clone: Its antigen is currently unknown.

CDR3 length: 16 amino acids. In germline, CDR1 is MDHEN, CDR2 SYDVKM. V trimming: 10 bases; J trimming: 5 bases; junction bases outside the gene matches: 15. Findings and limits, study-wide: A missense DCLRE1C variant was associated with V- and J-gene trimming of TCR beta chains in a later analysis, and an independent cohort replicated the association. High sensitivity and specificity were reportedly achieved when the classifier diagnosed cytomegalovirus status.

The gene calls are TRBV28 and TRBJ2-1; the match to TRBD2 covers 9 bases. This receptor was identified in a woman in her 50s in good health and CMV-seropositive. The sequenced sample consisted of PBMCs. The CDR3 loop reads CATAWLAGTPHNEQFF. CDR3 in DNA: TGTGCCACCGCCTGGCTAGCGGGGACCCCCCACAATGAGCAGTTCTTC.